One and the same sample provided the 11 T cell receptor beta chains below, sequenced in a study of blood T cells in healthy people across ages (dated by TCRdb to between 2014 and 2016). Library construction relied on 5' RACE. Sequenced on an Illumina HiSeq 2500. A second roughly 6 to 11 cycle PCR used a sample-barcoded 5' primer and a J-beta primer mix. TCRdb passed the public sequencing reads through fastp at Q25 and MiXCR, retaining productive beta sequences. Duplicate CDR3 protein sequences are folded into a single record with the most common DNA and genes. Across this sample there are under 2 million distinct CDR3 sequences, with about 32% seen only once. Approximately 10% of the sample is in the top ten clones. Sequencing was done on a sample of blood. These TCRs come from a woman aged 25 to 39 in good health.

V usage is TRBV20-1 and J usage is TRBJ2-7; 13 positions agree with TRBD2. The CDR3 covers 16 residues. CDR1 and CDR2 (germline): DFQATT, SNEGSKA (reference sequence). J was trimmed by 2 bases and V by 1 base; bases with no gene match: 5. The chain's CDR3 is CSARAMGLAGTYEQYF. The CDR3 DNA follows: TGCAGTGCTAGAGCTATGGGACTAGCGGGGACCTACGAGCAGTACTTC.

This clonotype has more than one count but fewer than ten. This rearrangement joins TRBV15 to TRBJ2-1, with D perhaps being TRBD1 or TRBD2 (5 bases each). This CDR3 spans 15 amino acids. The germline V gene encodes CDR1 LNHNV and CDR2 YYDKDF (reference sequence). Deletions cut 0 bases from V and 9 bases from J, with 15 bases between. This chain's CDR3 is CATSRDGAEGAEQFF. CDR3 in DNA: TGTGCCACCAGCAGAGATGGGGCAGAGGGCGCTGAGCAGTTCTTC. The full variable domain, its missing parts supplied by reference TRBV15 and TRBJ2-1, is DAMVIQNPRYQVTQFGKPVTLSCSQTLNHNVMYWYQQKSSQAPKLLFHYYDKDFNNEADTPDNFQSRRPNTSFCFLDIRSPGLGDTAMYLCATSRDGAEGAEQFFGPGTRLTVL.

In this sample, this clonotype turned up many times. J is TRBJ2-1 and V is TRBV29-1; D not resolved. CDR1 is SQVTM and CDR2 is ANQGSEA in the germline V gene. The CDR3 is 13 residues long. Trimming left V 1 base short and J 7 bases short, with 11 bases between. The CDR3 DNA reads TGCAGCGTTGAAGTCCCTCTAGGGAATGAGCAGTTCTTC. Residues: CSVEVPLGNEQFF.

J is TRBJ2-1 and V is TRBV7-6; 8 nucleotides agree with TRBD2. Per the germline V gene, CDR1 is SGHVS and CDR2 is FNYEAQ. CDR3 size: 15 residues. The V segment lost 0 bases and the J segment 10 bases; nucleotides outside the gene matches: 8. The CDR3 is CASSLALRGAGEQFF. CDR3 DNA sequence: TGTGCCAGCAGCTTAGCTTTGCGGGGGGCTGGGGAGCAGTTCTTC.

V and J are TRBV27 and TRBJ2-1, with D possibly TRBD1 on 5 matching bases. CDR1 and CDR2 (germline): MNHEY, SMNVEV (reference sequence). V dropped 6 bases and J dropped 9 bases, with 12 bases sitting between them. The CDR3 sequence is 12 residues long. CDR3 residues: CASRSDTGEQFF. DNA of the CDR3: TGTGCCAGCAGATCGGACACGGGTGAGCAGTTCTTC.

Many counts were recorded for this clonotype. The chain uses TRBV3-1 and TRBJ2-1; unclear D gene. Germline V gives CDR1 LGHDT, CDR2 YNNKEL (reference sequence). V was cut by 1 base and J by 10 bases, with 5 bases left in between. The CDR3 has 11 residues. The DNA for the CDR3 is TGTGCCAGCAGCCAAGGCCGGGAGCAGTTCTTC. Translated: CASSQGREQFF.

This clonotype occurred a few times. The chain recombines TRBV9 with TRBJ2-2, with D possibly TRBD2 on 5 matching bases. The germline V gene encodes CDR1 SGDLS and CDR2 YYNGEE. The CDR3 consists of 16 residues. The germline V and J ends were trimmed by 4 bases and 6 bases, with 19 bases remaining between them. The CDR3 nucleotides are TGTGCCAGCAGCCCCCCCTATGGGCTAGCCGCCGGGGAGCTGTTTTTT. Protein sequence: CASSPPYGLAAGELFF.

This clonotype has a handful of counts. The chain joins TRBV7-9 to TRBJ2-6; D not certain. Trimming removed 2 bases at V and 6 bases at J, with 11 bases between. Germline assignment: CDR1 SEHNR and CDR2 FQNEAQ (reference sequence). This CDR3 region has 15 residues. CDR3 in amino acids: CASSLRSTEANVLTF. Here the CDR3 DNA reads TGTGCCAGCAGCTTACGCTCAACTGAGGCCAACGTCCTGACTTTC. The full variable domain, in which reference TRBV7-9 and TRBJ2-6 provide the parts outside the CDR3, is DTGVSQNPRHKITKRGQNVTFRCDPISEHNRLYWYRQTLGQGPEFLTYFQNEAQLEKSRLLSDRFSAERPKGSFSTLEIQRTEQGDSAMYLCASSLRSTEANVLTFGAGSRLTVL.

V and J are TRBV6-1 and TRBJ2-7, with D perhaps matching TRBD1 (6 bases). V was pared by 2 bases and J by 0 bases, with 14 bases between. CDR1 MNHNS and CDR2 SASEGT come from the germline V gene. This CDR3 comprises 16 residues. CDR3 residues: CASSEPGTLNSYEQYF. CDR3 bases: TGTGCCAGCAGTGAACCCGGGACACTAAACTCCTACGAGCAGTACTTC.

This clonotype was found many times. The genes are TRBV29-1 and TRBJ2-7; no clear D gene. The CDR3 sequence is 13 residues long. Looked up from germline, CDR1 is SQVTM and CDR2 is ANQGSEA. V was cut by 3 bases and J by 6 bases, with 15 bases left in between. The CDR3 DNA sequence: TGCAGCGTTGACGAGTTGAAGGACGGCGAGCAGTACTTC. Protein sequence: CSVDELKDGEQYF.

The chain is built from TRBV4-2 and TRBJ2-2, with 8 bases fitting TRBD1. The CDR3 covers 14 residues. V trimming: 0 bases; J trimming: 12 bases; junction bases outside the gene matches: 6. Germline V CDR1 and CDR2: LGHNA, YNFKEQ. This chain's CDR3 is CASSQEGRQGQLFF. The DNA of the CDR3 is TGTGCCAGCAGCCAAGAAGGGAGACAGGGGCAGCTGTTTTTT.